This TCR beta chain comes out of a study of vaccination effects on CD4 cells after COVID-19. The germline gives CDR1 SGHTA, CDR2 FQGNSA. The CDR3 extends over 15 amino acids. Trimming pared 4 bases from V and 5 bases from J, leaving 17 bases between. Study outcomes and limitations: Few convalescent patients were included, and no early post-infection timepoints were sampled. Marked clonal contraction was seen late after vaccination (in both infection- and vaccine-induced clones).

Details on this clone: As yet, its antigen is unknown.

The data were produced by immunoSEQ multiplex PCR, yet TCRdb's version contains in-frame clones alone and is incomplete. This sample has about 73,000 clones, with 65% to 75% found just once. Antigen-specific CD4+ T cell clonotypes were called by their expansion after viral peptide-pool culture in ViraFEST. Following an approximately 9-day culture, CD4+ T cells were purified. Negative nucleocapsid antibody tests before and after vaccination confirmed no previous SARS-CoV-2 infection. PBMC cultures contained two million cells per well, approximately 11 IU/ml IL-2 and 10 ug/ml peptides. A half-medium replacement with IL-2 medium was carried out on days 3 and 7.

The sequence derives from a human donor who received a COVID-19 vaccine. This specimen was CD4+ T cells from PBMCs cultured with HCoV-NL63 spike peptides, taken before COVID-19 vaccination. The chain carries TRBV7-2 and TRBJ2-5; D is perhaps TRBD1 or TRBD2 (5 bases each). The CDR3 nucleotides read TGTGCCAGCAGCTCGCAGCGGTTCCAGGGTGAGACCCAGTACTTC. Its translation is CASSSQRFQGETQYF.